The sequence of this T cell receptor (beta chain) was determined in a study of T cells in women clearing cervical HPV infection (dated by TCRdb to the late 2010s). For context, the study as a whole: Cases were 20 to 25 women with histologically confirmed HPV16-related CIN3 or worse, including a couple of invasive cancers. Five blinded duplicates per group were added as quality controls, so that 60 or so samples were obtained: approximately 50 participants and around 10 replicates. For cases, the median interval between lesion detection and blood sampling was about 160 days, with an interquartile range of about 85 to 220 days. Blood from cases was collected at the visit where the lesion was first found, while blood from controls was collected once the infection could no longer be detected. The controls were about 26 women whose single incident HPV16 infection cleared within 12 months with no development of precancer or cancer. A median age of around 30 years was observed in cases versus 38 in controls, and no significant differences in baseline characteristics were found. This exploratory proof-of-principle case-control study, nested within the Guanacaste HPV Natural History Study in Costa Rica, compared TCR repertoires among women with different cervical HPV16 outcomes. The parent cohort enrolled 9,000 to 13,000 women aged 18 or older in Guanacaste, Costa Rica, in 1993 to 1994 and followed the women for roughly seven years. Cases and controls were matched on age within five years and on year of sample collection. HLA typing was available for only a few women, so HLA type could not be excluded as a confounder. The investigation overall reported the following: The cross-sectional design could not show whether associations preceded infection or resulted from it; effector/memory subsets and HPV-specific T cells were not isolated. Cases were distinguished from controls with an estimated AUC of roughly 0.82 by random forest classifiers combining richness and V gene abundances. Because T-cell numbers per sample were unknown, differences in richness could reflect varying T-cell content rather than repertoire biology. Cases had lower TRBV6-7 relative abundance than controls (approximately 0.11% versus 0.16%; Bonferroni P = 0.0008). TCR repertoire richness was significantly higher in CIN3+ cases than in controls across sequencing depths, while evenness did not differ.

Trimming leaves V shorter by 2 bases and J shorter by 0 bases, with the junction holding 3 bases beyond the gene matches. From a lookup of the germline V gene (reference sequence), CDR1 and CDR2 are SEHNR and FQNEAQ. Reading from cysteine to phenylalanine, the CDR3 counts 15 amino acids. Only the CDR3 bases that were read are kept: 36 of them, in frame from base 1. The immunoSEQ assay used multiplex PCR to amplify TCR beta CDR3 regions from an average of roughly 1,200 ng of genomic DNA per sample. To correct primer bias, the assay used a complete synthetic TCR repertoire to set an amplification baseline. The amplicons were sequenced using the Illumina platform. The paper's processing steps were these. Error correction of the sequences involved clustering with frequency ratios plus a modified nearest-neighbor algorithm, after which the sequences were analyzed in the immunoSEQ Analyzer using IMGT gene definitions. At each rarefaction depth, TCR richness and evenness were averaged across 20 rarefaction repeats, and any sample with fewer sequences than the depth was left out. Relative abundances of V, D and J genes were compared between groups using Wilcoxon rank sum tests, with FDR correction applied. For the blinded duplicates, the intraclass correlation was 95% to 97% for TCR richness and averaged about 81% across 70 or so gene segments. TCRdb took this table from immuneACCESS and kept in-frame rearrangements with V and J called. Such tables lack part of the clones; where checked against another copy, unresolved V genes explain under half of the gap, and the rest is unexplained. The V and J calls and clone size were taken over from that table, and D and trimming were inferred from the DNA. The sample's table lists a count of about 23,000 clones. The top ten clonotypes cover 9.1% of the sample.

Regarding this clone: Its antigen is still unknown. Sequencing ends 3 residues short of the CDR3 end; the germline J gene provides the rest.

Every participant had a single incident cervical HPV16 infection, and women with prevalent HPV16 infections were excluded. Cervical HPV DNA was detected with MY09/MY11 PCR, and genotyping was done by dot-blot hybridization. Roughly 15 mL of heparinized blood were centrifuged, and the buffy coat was split into aliquots, frozen at -30 degrees C, and then kept at -80 degrees C. Genomic DNA was extracted from buffy coat specimens using QIAGEN kits. What was sequenced was blood buffy coat. The chain uses TRBV7-9 and TRBJ2-7, with 8 bases in between that match TRBD2. The sequence derives from a woman aged 18-70 years with a cervical HPV16 infection that either progressed to CIN3+ or cleared (not recorded which). The sequenced CDR3 bases are TGTGCCAGCAGCTTACGGGAGGGGAGCTCCTACGAG. Its translation is CASSLREGSSYE. The full CDR3 protein reads CASSLREGSSYEQYF. The entire variable domain, with the stretches around the CDR3 drawn from the reference TRBV7-9 and TRBJ2-7 proteins, is DTGVSQNPRHKITKRGQNVTFRCDPISEHNRLYWYRQTLGQGPEFLTYFQNEAQLEKSRLLSDRFSAERPKGSFSTLEIQRTEQGDSAMYLCASSLREGSSYEQYFGPGTRLTVT.